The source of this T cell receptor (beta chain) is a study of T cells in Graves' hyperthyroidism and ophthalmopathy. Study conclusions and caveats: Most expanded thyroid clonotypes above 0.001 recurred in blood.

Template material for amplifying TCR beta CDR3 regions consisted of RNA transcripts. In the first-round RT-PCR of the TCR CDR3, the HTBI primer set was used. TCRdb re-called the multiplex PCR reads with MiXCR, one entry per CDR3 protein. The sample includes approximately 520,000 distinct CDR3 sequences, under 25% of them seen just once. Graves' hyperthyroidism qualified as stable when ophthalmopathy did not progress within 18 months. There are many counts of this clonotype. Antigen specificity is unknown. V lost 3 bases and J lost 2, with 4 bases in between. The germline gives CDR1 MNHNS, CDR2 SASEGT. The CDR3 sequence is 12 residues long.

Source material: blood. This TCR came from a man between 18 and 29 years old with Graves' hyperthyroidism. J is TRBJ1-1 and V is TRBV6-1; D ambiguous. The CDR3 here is CASSEANTEAFF. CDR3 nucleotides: TGTGCCAGCAGTGAGGCTAACACTGAAGCTTTCTTT.